These 16 T cell receptor beta chains originate from one sample sequenced in a study of regulatory T cells in long-lasting Graves disease. Documented time point: newly diagnosed GD, antithyroid drugs for less than 3 months. After RNA was extracted from PBMCs, the TCR library was made from it. Building of the TCR beta libraries involved iRepertoire HTBI primers and Arm-PCR of CDR3 regions. TCRdb reprocessed the multiplex PCR reads with MiXCR, giving one entry per CDR3 protein. This table has around 480,000 distinct CDR3 sequences, 15% to 20% appearing once. These data also featured in a second study, about T cells in Graves' hyperthyroidism and ophthalmopathy.

The material sequenced was peripheral blood mononuclear cells (PBMCs), taken at new diagnosis, from a patient treated with antithyroid drugs. These receptor sequences come from a woman aged 40 to 65 with Graves disease.

This clonotype was observed at least ten times. The genes are TRBV13 and TRBJ2-1; no clear D gene. Trimming pared 5 bases from V and 0 bases from J, leaving 11 bases between. The germline gives CDR1 PRHDT, CDR2 FYEKMQ (reference sequence). The CDR3 runs 15 residues. The CDR3 is CASSPRSRSYNEQFF. The CDR3 DNA is TGTGCCAGCAGCCCCCGGTCCCGCTCCTACAATGAGCAGTTCTTC.

This clonotype was seen repeatedly, ten times or more. Compared with germline, one end of the junction differs, possibly owing to a read error. The V and J genes are TRBV5-1 and TRBJ1-1; 8 bases map to TRBD1. The CDR3 contains 14 residues. Germline CDR1 is SGHRS and CDR2 is YFSETQ. CDR3 sequence: CASSVTGGDTEAFF. The CDR3 DNA reads as TGTGCCAGCAGTGTAACAGGGGGGGACACTGAAGCTTTCTTT.

The chain has TRBV11-2 and TRBJ2-2, with D tentatively TRBD2 (6 bases). The CDR3 runs 15 residues. Trimming stripped 5 bases from V and 7 bases from J, with 17 bases between. Germline CDR1 SGHAT, CDR2 FQNNGV. DNA for the CDR3: TGTGCCAGCAGCCCCGTCGGAGGGCGTGGCGGGGAGCTGTTTTTT. It codes for CASSPVGGRGGELFF.

The sample holds a few counts of this clonotype. The rearrangement links TRBV5-6 to TRBJ2-3, with 8 bases identical to TRBD2. There are 15 residues in the CDR3. Unmatched junction bases numbered 7, after V lost 2 bases and J lost 5 bases. Germline CDR1 and CDR2: SGHDT and YYEEEE. In DNA form, the CDR3 reads TGTGCCAGCAGCTTCGGCGGGGGGCTGGTAGATACGCAGTATTTT. Its protein product is CASSFGGGLVDTQYF.

This rearrangement joins TRBV5-1 to TRBJ2-7, with unresolved D. In germline, CDR1 is SGHRS, CDR2 YFSETQ. V lost 0 bases and J lost 0, with 7 bases in between. The CDR3 is 14 amino acids. CDR3 sequence reads: CASSLDPSSYEQYF. CDR3 DNA sequence: TGCGCCAGCAGCTTGGACCCGAGCTCCTACGAGCAGTACTTC.

A word on this clonotype: A much larger clone sits a single nucleotide away, making a read error possible. The rearrangement links TRBV11-3 to TRBJ2-1; D is perhaps TRBD1 (6 bases). The DNA matches TRBJ2-7 better at its end, which makes the J call doubtful. The CDR3 contains 15 residues. Per the germline V gene, CDR1 is SGHNT and CDR2 is YENEEA. Here the CDR3 DNA reads TGTGCCAGCAGCTTAGAGGGGGCCAGATACAATGAGCAGTACTTC. This encodes CASSLEGARYNEQYF.

Ten or more counts support this clonotype. The chain uses TRBV30 and TRBJ2-7, with D possibly matching TRBD1 (6 bases). Trimming stripped 8 bases from V and 3 bases from J, with 14 bases between. Germline V lookup: CDR1 GTSNPN, CDR2 SVGIG (reference sequence). The CDR3 length is 12 residues. The CDR3 loop reads CAGDRTFYEQYF. The CDR3 bases are TGTGCCGGAGACAGGACGTTCTACGAGCAGTACTTC.

This clonotype was picked up many times. The CDR3 DNA reads TGTGCCAGCAGCCCTGAGGGCCTAGATACGCAGTATTTT. It is translated as CASSPEGLDTQYF. The chain is built from TRBV11-3 and TRBJ2-3; tentatively, D is TRBD2 (5 bases). Germline assignment: CDR1 SGHNT and CDR2 YENEEA. Trimming cost V 5 bases and J 5 bases, with 11 bases left between them. The CDR3 totals 13 residues.

This clonotype was seen many times. This chain connects TRBV12-5 to TRBJ1-1; D unclear. Trimming removed 1 base from V and 0 bases from J, with 12 bases in between. The CDR3 spans 16 residues. Germline V gives CDR1 LGHNT, CDR2 FRNRAP. The CDR3 loop is CASGLGSGFMNTEAFF. CDR3 nucleotide sequence: TGTGCTAGTGGTTTGGGCTCGGGATTCATGAACACTGAAGCTTTCTTT.

This clonotype was recorded many times. This chain connects TRBV20-1 to TRBJ2-7; D possibly uses TRBD1 or TRBD2 (5 bases each). V was trimmed by 3 bases and J by 5 bases, leaving 8 bases between them. CDR1 is DFQATT and CDR2 is SNEGSKA in the germline V gene (reference sequence). This CDR3 is 11 amino acids long. CDR3 protein: CSASWGNEQYF. The CDR3 DNA follows: TGCAGTGCTAGTTGGGGGAACGAGCAGTACTTC.

This clonotype was observed many times. The J gene is TRBJ2-7, the V gene TRBV12-3 or TRBV12-4; 11 positions agree with TRBD2. CDR3 length: 14 residues. The V and J ends lost 6 bases and 2 bases, in that order; junction bases with no gene match: 3. CDR3 amino acids: CASSRGLAAYEQYF. The CDR3 bases are TGTGCCAGCAGCCGGGGACTAGCGGCCTACGAGCAGTACTTC.

Ten or more counts support this clonotype. The chain couples TRBV28 to TRBJ1-4, with TRBD1 matching over 7 bases. There are 13 residues in the CDR3. Trimming cost V 10 bases and J 8 bases; bases outside gene matches: 10. Germline CDR1 is MDHEN and CDR2 is SYDVKM. The CDR3 nucleotides read TGTGCCACAGGGGGAGGGAACGGAGAAAAACTGTTTTTT. It is translated as CATGGGNGEKLFF.

The rearrangement uses TRBV6-2 or TRBV6-3 and TRBJ1-5, with 7 bases fitting TRBD1. This CDR3 region has 12 residues. V was pared by 5 bases and J by 13 bases, with 8 bases of the junction left unmatched. Germline V gene sequence: CDR1 MNHEY, CDR2 SVGEGT. The CDR3 sequence is CASSELQGIQHF. CDR3 coding DNA: TGTGCCAGCAGTGAGCTACAGGGGATACAGCATTTT.

The V and J genes are TRBV18 and TRBJ2-3; D uncertain. Germline assignment: CDR1 KGHSH and CDR2 LQKENI. The CDR3 length is 15 residues. Trimming took off 1 base at V and 1 base at J, with 9 bases between the two ends. CDR3 sequence reads: CASSPRLEGTDTQYF. CDR3 bases: TGTGCCAGCTCACCACGTCTAGAAGGCACAGATACGCAGTATTTT.

This clonotype was detected ten times or more. The gene calls are TRBV2 and TRBJ1-5; 8 bases are a match to TRBD1. V shed 1 base and J 5 bases; nucleotides not matched to a gene: 4. The CDR3 is 15 residues long. The V gene's germline CDR1 is SNHLY and CDR2 FYNNEI. The CDR3 loop is CASSEGRGRDQPQHF. For the CDR3, the DNA is TGTGCCAGCAGTGAAGGCAGGGGGCGCGATCAGCCCCAGCATTTT.

This clonotype was recorded many times. The gene calls are TRBV2 and TRBJ1-1; no clear D gene. The CDR3 is 13 residues long. Trimming removed 4 bases from V and 4 bases from J, with 10 bases in between. Germline V lookup: CDR1 SNHLY, CDR2 FYNNEI. CDR3 amino acids: CASSVQSSTEAFF. CDR3 coding DNA: TGTGCCAGCAGTGTGCAGTCTAGCACTGAAGCTTTCTTT.